This T cell receptor (beta chain) derives from a study of shared clonotypes between healthy human individuals. Trimming left V 2 bases short and J 0 bases short, with 14 bases between. This CDR3 spans 16 amino acids. Per the germline V gene, CDR1 is MDHEN and CDR2 is SYDVKM. Sequencing used immunoSEQ multiplex PCR; TCRdb keeps in-frame clones, though not all of them. The repertoire consists of about 2.3 million clones, with 93% occurring once and the leading ten covering under 0.45%. This chain links TRBV28 with TRBJ2-7; tentatively, D is TRBD1 or TRBD2 (6 bases each). Source material: naive CD4+ T cells from PBMCs. Indicated subset: CD45RA+ positively selected. This TCR was recovered from a man aged 18-30 years in good health. Some clones in this sample may be carry-over from other donors' samples. Here the CDR3 reads CASSLKFGGTSYEQYF. CDR3 DNA sequence: TGTGCCAGCAGTTTAAAATTCGGGGGCACCTCCTACGAGCAGTACTTC.